The 27 T cell receptor beta chains listed next were all sequenced from one sample in a study of T cell responses to AZD1222 COVID-19 vaccine. Measured with immunoSEQ multiplex PCR; TCRdb has only the in-frame clones, and not every one. The sample shows about 160,000 clones, 91% of them seen only once. The source was peripheral blood, collected on day 0 of AZD1222 vaccination. The origin of the receptors is an adult in good health.

Comments on this clone: Germline and junction disagree at one end, which may indicate a read error. The chain uses TRBV30 and TRBJ1-1; 7 bases fit TRBD1. Germline V gives CDR1 GTSNPN, CDR2 SVGIG (reference sequence). CDR3 size: 12 residues. CDR3 amino acids: CAWDRVNTEAFF. CDR3 nucleotides: TGTGCCTGGGACAGGGTGAATACTGAAGCTTTCTTT.

The chain uses TRBV5-6 and TRBJ1-2; unclear D gene. Trimming left V 1 base short and J 1 base short, with 5 bases between. This CDR3 region has 13 residues. CDR1 and CDR2 from the germline V gene are SGHDT and YYEEEE. CDR3 sequence reads: CASSLPDNYGYTF. Here the CDR3 DNA reads TGTGCCAGCAGCTTGCCGGATAACTATGGCTACACCTTC.

This clone has a single count. This chain joins TRBV12-3 or TRBV12-4 and TRBJ2-7; tentative D call: TRBD1 (5 bases). This CDR3 is 12 amino acids long. V shed 3 bases and J shed 3 bases, with 6 bases lying between them. Here the CDR3 DNA reads TGTGCCAGCAGTTTTCAGGGCTACGAGCAGTACTTC. This translates into CASSFQGYEQYF.

This chain connects TRBV5-1 to TRBJ1-1; D is unresolved. The CDR3 has 12 amino acids. The germline CDR1 and CDR2 sequences are SGHRS and YFSETQ. V shed 4 bases and J shed 4 bases, with 8 bases lying between them. The CDR3 bases are TGCGCCAGCAGCCTGTATGGCACTGAAGCTTTCTTT. Protein: CASSLYGTEAFF. The full variable domain, with the rest looked up from reference TRBV5-1 and TRBJ1-1, is KAGVTQTPRYLIKTRGQQVTLSCSPISGHRSVSWYQQTPGQGLQFLFEYFSETQRNKGNFPGRFSGRQFSNSRSEMNVSTLELGDSALYLCASSLYGTEAFFGQGTRLTVV.

This rearrangement joins TRBV5-6 to TRBJ1-3, with D unresolved. This CDR3 region has 15 residues. Germline assignment: CDR1 SGHDT and CDR2 YYEEEE. The V gene lost 0 bases and the J gene lost 0 bases, with 7 bases spanning the gap. The DNA of the CDR3 is TGTGCCAGCAGCTTGGACACGTTCTCTGGAAACACCATATATTTT. This gives the protein CASSLDTFSGNTIYF.

This clone was observed once. The V and J genes are TRBV28 and TRBJ1-2, with 7 positions matching TRBD1. V shed 4 bases and J 5 bases; nucleotides not matched to a gene: 7. This CDR3 has 14 residues. Germline assignment: CDR1 MDHEN and CDR2 SYDVKM. As DNA, the CDR3 is TGTGCCAGCAGTTCATCCGGGACAGTTTATGGCTACACCTTC. Residues: CASSSSGTVYGYTF.

This chain uses TRBV7-6 with TRBJ2-3; D uncertain. V was cut by 4 bases and J by 6 bases, with 14 bases left in between. Germline V lookup: CDR1 SGHVS, CDR2 FNYEAQ. The length of the CDR3 is 14 residues. The CDR3 nucleotides read TGTGCCAGCAGCTCTCACTTTAGCTCGGATACGCAGTATTTT. Translation gives CASSSHFSSDTQYF.

This sequence joins TRBV9 and TRBJ1-1, with D unresolved. Germline V gives CDR1 SGDLS, CDR2 YYNGEE. V lost 0 bases and J lost 3, with 15 bases in between. The CDR3 totals 16 residues. The CDR3 loop reads CASSVGGNPGDTEAFF. CDR3 nucleotides: TGTGCCAGCAGCGTAGGCGGGAACCCCGGGGACACTGAAGCTTTCTTT.

This chain connects TRBV6-5 to TRBJ2-7; a possible D gene is TRBD2 (6 bases). The CDR3 runs to 13 residues. The germline CDR1 and CDR2 sequences are MNHEY and SVGAGI. The V and J ends lost 3 bases and 6 bases respectively, with 12 bases between them. CDR3 sequence reads: CASSYRNSGEQYF. CDR3 in DNA: TGTGCCAGCAGTTATCGTAATAGCGGCGAGCAGTACTTC.

The chain carries TRBV5-1 and TRBJ2-7; tentatively, D is TRBD1 (5 bases). The CDR3 totals 15 residues. Germline assignment: CDR1 SGHRS and CDR2 YFSETQ. V was pared by 0 bases and J by 6 bases, with 16 bases between. The CDR3 nucleotides are TGCGCCAGCAGCTTGGAGTCAGGGTCTTGGTCCGAGCAGTACTTC. Residues: CASSLESGSWSEQYF.

V gene TRBV4-1 combines with J gene TRBJ1-1, with D possibly TRBD1 on 5 matching bases. Germline V gene sequence: CDR1 MGHRA, CDR2 YSYEKL. CDR3 length: 14 residues. V was trimmed by 1 base and J by 5 bases, leaving 11 bases between them. This CDR3 reads CASSQASEGTEAFF. In DNA form, the CDR3 reads TGCGCCAGCAGCCAAGCCTCCGAGGGGACTGAAGCTTTCTTT.

The chain is built from TRBV6-1 and TRBJ2-7; 7 bases agree with TRBD1. CDR3 size: 14 residues. Germline CDR1 is MNHNS and CDR2 is SASEGT. The trim removed 1 base at V and 6 bases at J, leaving 6 bases unmatched. CDR3 DNA sequence: TGTGCCAGCAGTGAAGGACAGGGTTACTCCGAGCAGTACTTC. Translated, it gives CASSEGQGYSEQYF.

This chain links TRBV18 with TRBJ1-2; D may be TRBD1 (6 bases). The CDR3 length is 13 residues. Between the trimmed V and J ends, which lost 3 bases and 8 bases, there was a span of 13 bases. Germline V gene data show CDR1 as KGHSH and CDR2 as LQKENI. CDR3 region: CASSPWGPEGYTF. The CDR3 nucleotides are TGTGCCAGCTCACCTTGGGGGCCAGAGGGCTACACCTTC. Full variable domain (rest looked up from reference TRBV18 and TRBJ1-2): NAGVMQNPRHLVRRRGQEARLRCSPMKGHSHVYWYRQLPEEGLKFMVYLQKENIIDESGMPKERFSAEFPKEGPSILRIQQVVRGDSAAYFCASSPWGPEGYTFGSGTRLTVV.

For this clone: At one end, the junction sequence differs from germline, possibly due to a read error. The gene calls are TRBV6-1 and TRBJ2-5, with TRBD1 as a possible D gene (5 bases). Germline V lookup: CDR1 MNHNS, CDR2 SASEGT. There are 14 residues in the CDR3. CDR3 sequence reads: CASSEVGQEETQYF. Written as DNA, the CDR3 is TGTGCCAGCAGCGAAGTGGGGCAGGAAGAGACCCAGTACTTC.

The chain uses TRBV7-8 and TRBJ2-1; D gene unclear. Trimming took 2 bases from V and 4 from J, leaving 6 bases between them. The CDR3 spans 13 residues. CDR1 and CDR2 (germline): SGHVS, FQNEAQ. The CDR3 DNA is TGTGCCAGCAGCTTAAGATCTTACAATGAGCAGTTCTTC. Translating it yields CASSLRSYNEQFF.

The V and J genes are TRBV19 and TRBJ2-1; maybe TRBD2 (5 bases). V lost 10 bases to trimming and J lost 5 bases, with 12 bases between them. The CDR3 extends over 12 amino acids. Germline loops: CDR1 LNHDA, CDR2 SQIVND (reference sequence). CDR3 DNA: TGTGCCACTACTAGGACCCACAATGAGCAGTTCTTC. The encoded protein is CATTRTHNEQFF.

This sequence joins TRBV9 and TRBJ2-1, with a weak D call TRBD2 (6 bases). Trimming pared 0 bases from V and 7 bases from J, leaving 14 bases between. Germline lookup yields CDR1 SGDLS and CDR2 YYNGEE. CDR3 size: 15 residues. CDR3 sequence: CASSVGLAKVNEQFF. The CDR3 DNA sequence: TGTGCCAGCAGCGTAGGCCTAGCGAAAGTGAATGAGCAGTTCTTC. The whole variable domain, remainder taken from reference TRBV9 and TRBJ2-1, is DSGVTQTPKHLITATGQRVTLRCSPRSGDLSVYWYQQSLDQGLQFLIQYYNGEERAKGNILERFSAQQFPDLHSELNLSSLELGDSALYFCASSVGLAKVNEQFFGPGTRLTVL.

This chain uses TRBV6-5 with TRBJ2-3; D assignment may be TRBD1 or TRBD2 (6 bases each). With 2 bases removed from V and 4 bases from J, the gap between germline ends came to 16 bases. Germline V lookup: CDR1 MNHEY, CDR2 SVGAGI. The CDR3 is 16 residues long. The CDR3 reads CASSYRGEYRADTQYF. The CDR3 DNA is TGTGCCAGCAGTTACAGGGGGGAATATCGGGCAGATACGCAGTATTTT.

The J gene is TRBJ2-7, the V gene TRBV20-1; maybe TRBD1 (5 bases). The CDR3 runs 15 residues. Germline V gene lookup returns CDR1 DFQATT and CDR2 SNEGSKA (reference sequence). Trimming stripped 3 bases from V and 6 bases from J, with 21 bases between. CDR3 DNA: TGCAGTGCTAGTCGCTCGATGGGGCTTGGGTCCGAGCAGTACTTC. This codes for CSASRSMGLGSEQYF.

This sequence joins TRBV19 and TRBJ1-4, with 9 bases lining up with TRBD1. The CDR3 is 18 residues long. The V gene's germline CDR1 is LNHDA and CDR2 SQIVND (reference sequence). The V gene end was trimmed by 9 bases and the J gene end by 2 bases; junction bases not matched to a gene: 16. This CDR3 reads CASPTPRDRDRTNEKLFF. The DNA of the CDR3 is TGTGCCAGCCCAACTCCCCGGGACAGGGACCGCACTAATGAAAAACTGTTTTTT.

This clone was recorded only once. The chain combines TRBV7-2 with TRBJ2-1; TRBD2 aligns across 12 bases. V lost 5 bases and J lost 4; bases outside the gene matches: 0. CDR3 size: 14 residues. Germline V gene sequence: CDR1 SGHTA, CDR2 FQGNSA. The CDR3 bases are TGTGCCAGCAGCGGACTAGCGGGGTACAATGAGCAGTTCTTC. Translating gives CASSGLAGYNEQFF.

The chain joins TRBV19 to TRBJ2-7; the match to TRBD1 covers 8 bases. Trimming took 9 bases from V and 2 from J; bases not matched to a gene: 12. The CDR3 runs 15 residues. Per the germline V gene, CDR1 is LNHDA and CDR2 is SQIVND (reference sequence). Here the CDR3 DNA reads TGTGCCAGCAGTCTGCTTGCCAGGGGGCCCTACGAGCAGTACTTC. Amino acid sequence: CASSLLARGPYEQYF.

The chain joins TRBV25-1 to TRBJ2-7; D gene uncertain. The CDR3 contains 11 residues. Looked up from germline, CDR1 is MGHDK and CDR2 is SYGVNS. V was trimmed by 5 bases and J by 3 bases, leaving 5 bases between them. CDR3 DNA: TGTGCCAGCAGTCCCAACTACGAGCAGTACTTC. It codes for CASSPNYEQYF.

This clone was recorded a few times. The chain couples TRBV10-2 to TRBJ2-2; the D is unclear. V shed 2 bases and J shed 3 bases, with 10 bases lying between them. The CDR3 runs to 15 residues. CDR1 WSHSY and CDR2 SAAADI come from the germline V gene. CDR3 region: CASSEGRTYTGELFF. The DNA of the CDR3 is TGCGCCAGCAGTGAGGGCAGAACTTACACCGGGGAGCTGTTTTTT.

The chain is built from TRBV27 and TRBJ1-6; possible D gene TRBD1, 6 bases. Germline CDR1 MNHEY, CDR2 SMNVEV (reference sequence). Trimming left V 2 bases short and J 11 bases short, with 10 bases between. The CDR3 is 13 residues long. The CDR3 nucleotides are TGTGCCAGCAGTTTAGGGGGCGCGACACCCCTCCACTTT. Translated, it gives CASSLGGATPLHF.

CDR3 sequence reads: CASSQLAGLAWNEQYF. CDR3 sequence (DNA): TGCGCCAGCAGCCAACTAGCGGGACTAGCGTGGAACGAGCAGTACTTC. The rearrangement joins TRBV4-1 to TRBJ2-7; 10 bases align to TRBD2. Germline CDR1 is MGHRA and CDR2 is YSYEKL. The length of the CDR3 is 16 residues. V trimming: 2 bases; J trimming: 5 bases; junction bases outside the gene matches: 9.

The chain couples TRBV5-1 to TRBJ1-1; TRBD1 agrees at 7 bases. There are 15 residues in the CDR3. The V gene's germline CDR1 is SGHRS and CDR2 YFSETQ. Germline trimming cut 4 bases from V and 5 bases from J; bases unmatched to any gene: 11. The CDR3 here is CASSLRQGGGTEAFF. In DNA, the CDR3 is TGCGCCAGCAGCCTACGACAGGGAGGGGGTACTGAAGCTTTCTTT.